This TCR beta chain originates from a study of Graves' ophthalmopathy and Graves' hyperthyroidism. Study-level findings and limits: The blood repertoire also included most expanded thyroid clonotypes above 0.001 frequency. Progression of ophthalmopathy was predicted by the model with roughly 70% sensitivity and around 72% specificity.

Worth noting for this clonotype: Antigen: not known.

Germline values: CDR1 SQVTM, CDR2 ANQGSEA. V shed 5 bases and J 4 bases; nucleotides not matched to a gene: 10. The CDR3 is 15 amino acids. Using RNA transcripts, the TCR beta CDR3 regions were amplified. RT-PCR was first run with HTBI primers, then multiplex PCR in a second round. TCRdb passed the multiplex PCR reads through MiXCR, listing each CDR3 protein once. Among about 400,000 distinct CDR3 sequences, 15% to 20% were seen once, and the ten largest hold around 1.6%. Researchers turned away patients with other autoimmune diseases, uncontrolled infections, pregnancy or lactation. PBMCs were density-gradient isolated from around 9.2 ml fresh blood.

The V and J genes are TRBV29-1 and TRBJ2-5; TRBD1 agrees at 10 bases. Sequencing was carried out using peripheral blood. The receptor comes from a woman under 30 with Graves' ophthalmopathy. DNA of the CDR3: TGCAGCGTTTCTCGCCGGGACAGGGGACGAGAGACCCAGTACTTC. This translates into CSVSRRDRGRETQYF.